This T cell receptor (beta chain) was obtained from a study of OX40 agonist ivuxolimab in advanced cancers. For the wider study: Ivuxolimab was an agonistic, fully human IgG2 monoclonal antibody directed against OX40 (CD134), a costimulatory receptor. Prior anti-PD-1, anti-PD-L1 or anti-CTLA-4 therapy was permitted, and about two fifths of dose-escalation patients had received checkpoint inhibitors. Intravenous ivuxolimab was administered to patients every 2 weeks at six dose levels: 0.01, 0.1, 0.3, 1.5, 3 and 10 mg/kg. The dose-escalation cohort was approximately 83% male with a mean age of 60 years, ranging from 23 to 79. Partial responses occurred in three dose-escalation patients, of whom one had hepatocellular carcinoma and two had cutaneous melanoma. The paper covers the monotherapy dose-escalation part of the phase I ivuxolimab trial, which included N ≈ 57 patients. Among the approximately 50 dose-escalation patients, about 19 had hepatocellular carcinoma, approximately 15 melanoma, 9 renal cell carcinoma and 9 head and neck cancer. Peripheral TCRbeta sequencing was intended to test whether TCR sequence diversity was altered and clonal T-cell expansion was caused by ivuxolimab.

To sequence the TCRbeta CDR3 region, genomic DNA was isolated from the sorted cells. The immunoSEQ Assay was used for sequencing of TCRbeta CDR3 regions. The table was pulled from immuneACCESS by TCRdb, which kept in-frame rearrangements only. Such tables lose some clones; where checked, under half of the loss comes from unresolved V genes, and the rest has no known cause. Recorded for this sample are 55,000 to 80,000 clones; just over 85% of them occurred a single time. The top ten constitute under 3.5% of the sample. Patients with autoimmune disease history or receiving systemic immunosuppression were excluded from the trial. In every dose cohort, peripheral blood was drawn for TCR sequencing at baseline, cycle 4 day 1, and cycle 7 day 1. Samples were obtained from an open-label, multicenter, first-in-human phase I dose-escalation trial of ivuxolimab. The trial enrolled adults with locally advanced or metastatic head and neck squamous cell, hepatocellular, melanoma or renal cell carcinoma. Before TCR sequencing, CD4+ T cells and CD8+ T cells were sorted from peripheral blood as separate populations.

CDR1 and CDR2, looked up from the germline V gene, are MDHEN and SYDVKM. The junction carries 12 bases between V and J, which are trimmed by 6 bases and 9 bases respectively. Inclusive of the bounding cysteine and phenylalanine, the CDR3 is 12 residues long. Here the CDR3 DNA is all that survives: 36 bases in frame from base 1. Regarding this clone: Its antigen is still unknown. No base-level quality is on record; no much larger clone is a single base apart.

Overall study results and their limits: Low levels of normalized T-cell clonal expansion were also seen in some patients who did not respond. Antigen specificity was not determined for the clonally expanded peripheral T cells. In partial responders in the 0.1-3.0 mg/kg groups, normalized peripheral clonal expansion was found to be among the lowest, especially among CD8+ T cells. After ivuxolimab, CD8+ T cells had more expanded clones than CD4+ T cells on average. Clonal expansion of both CD4+ and CD8+ blood T cells was observed from baseline to week 6 at doses 0.1 to 3.0 mg/kg.

Sequenced here: CD4+ or CD8+ T cells sorted from blood, sampled in a trial of the OX40 agonist ivuxolimab. Here the chain combines TRBV28 and TRBJ2-1; the D gene cannot be resolved reliably. The origin of this receptor is an adult with an advanced solid tumor such as melanoma, head and neck, liver or kidney cancer. The DNA sequence is TGTGCCAGCAGCCCCGAGGTTGGTGAGCAGTTCTTC. Its protein reads: CASSPEVGEQFF.